The rows below give T cell receptor beta chains drawn from one sample of a study of blood T cell repertoires in COVID-19. The method was immunoSEQ multiplex PCR; TCRdb's version includes in-frame clones alone and lacks a portion of them. This sample has 300,000 to 400,000 clones, with about 90% found just once. Sequences were obtained from peripheral blood. The receptors stem from a woman younger than 30 who had recovered from COVID-19. CDR3s include the opening cysteine and the closing phenylalanine or tryptophan. Each record gives: V gene, D gene, clone size, J gene, CDR3 protein, CDR3 DNA. A D gene is named only where the DNA matches it firmly. Clone size is given for some rows only: seen once, a few or many times, or a class if the clone is expanded.

>TRBV6-1|TRBD1|.|TRBJ2-1
CASSEWTGRCFF
TGTGCCAGCAGTGAGTGGACAGGGCGGTGTTTCTTC
>TRBV7-2|.|.|TRBJ2-5
CASSQGASLQETQYF
TGTGCCAGCAGCCAAGGAGCTAGCCTCCAAGAGACCCAGTACTTC
>TRBV10-3|TRBD1|.|TRBJ1-3
CAISEIGQASGNTIYF
TGTGCCATCAGTGAAATTGGACAGGCCTCTGGAAACACCATATATTTT
>TRBV6-2/TRBV6-3|TRBD2|.|TRBJ2-2
CASSYLTSGTELFF
TGTGCCAGCAGTTATTTGACTAGCGGTACGGAGCTGTTTTTT
>TRBV5-4|.|.|TRBJ2-5
CASSLVGTQETQYF
TGTGCCAGCAGCTTGGTGGGCACCCAAGAGACCCAGTACTTC
>TRBV20-1|.|.|TRBJ1-2
CSASSGYNYGYTF
TGCAGTGCTAGTAGCGGGTACAACTATGGCTACACCTTC
>TRBV5-1|.|.|TRBJ2-2
CASARGGRARARSNTGELFF
TGCGCCAGCGCCAGGGGTGGTAGAGCACGGGCGAGGTCGAACACCGGGGAGCTGTTTTTT
>TRBV9|TRBD2|.|TRBJ2-1
CASSVGLTSGRTAYNEQFF
TGTGCCAGCAGCGTAGGGCTGACTAGCGGGAGAACAGCCTACAATGAGCAGTTCTTC
>TRBV2|.|.|TRBJ1-1
CASSPVGGRYTEAFF
TGTGCCAGCAGTCCCGTGGGGGGGAGGTACACTGAAGCTTTCTTT
>TRBV29-1|TRBD1|.|TRBJ1-1
CSVVVGTGVWGTEAFF
TGCAGCGTTGTAGTCGGGACAGGGGTCTGGGGCACTGAAGCTTTCTTT
>TRBV13|.|.|TRBJ1-3
CASRYTGGSGNTIYF
TGTGCCAGCAGATACACGGGGGGCTCTGGAAACACCATATATTTT
>TRBV6-2/TRBV6-3|.|.|TRBJ1-2
CASSDYRVEGYGYTF
TGTGCCAGCAGTGACTACAGGGTAGAAGGCTATGGCTACACCTTC
>TRBV7-9|TRBD1|.|TRBJ2-2
CASSDMTGTGGANTGELFF
TGTGCCAGCAGCGATATGACCGGGACAGGGGGCGCGAACACCGGGGAGCTGTTTTTT
>TRBV15|.|.|TRBJ1-1
CATSRDERANTEAFF
TGTGCCACCAGCAGAGATGAGAGAGCGAACACTGAAGCTTTCTTT
>TRBV30|.|.|TRBJ2-3
CAWSGRDTQYF
TGTGCCTGGAGTGGGCGGGATACGCAGTATTTT
>TRBV7-9|TRBD1|.|TRBJ1-2
CASSSKTGRAETF
TGTGCCAGCAGCTCCAAGACAGGGCGGGCCGAAACCTTC
>TRBV11-2|TRBD1|.|TRBJ1-1
CASSLRAGGFTEAFF
TGTGCCAGCAGCTTAAGGGCAGGGGGCTTTACTGAAGCTTTCTTT
>TRBV10-2|TRBD2|.|TRBJ2-5
CASSIAGFETQYF
TGCGCCAGCAGTATAGCGGGATTTGAGACCCAGTACTTC
>TRBV6-5|.|.|TRBJ1-2
CASSSMRGGGYGYTF
TGTGCCAGCAGTTCGATGAGAGGGGGGGGCTATGGCTACACCTTC
>TRBV7-8|.|.|TRBJ2-1
CASSPGRTGDEQFF
TGTGCCAGCAGCCCGGGGAGGACAGGAGACGAGCAGTTCTTC
>TRBV18|.|.|TRBJ2-5
CASSPYQQSLQETQYF
TGTGCCAGCTCACCGTATCAACAGAGCCTCCAAGAGACCCAGTACTTC
>TRBV2|TRBD1|.|TRBJ1-1
CASRRTGGAYTEAFF
TGTGCCAGCAGAAGGACAGGGGGTGCCTACACTGAAGCTTTCTTT
>TRBV6-5|.|.|TRBJ1-6
CASSRDSNSPLHF
TGTGCCAGCAGCAGGGATTCCAATTCACCCCTCCACTTT
>TRBV6-1|.|once|TRBJ2-5
CASSEAVGGETQYF
TGTGCCAGCAGTGAAGCGGTGGGGGGAGAGACCCAGTACTTC
>TRBV18|TRBD1|.|TRBJ2-1
CASSPTAGGNEQFF
TGTGCCAGCTCACCAACCGCAGGGGGCAATGAGCAGTTCTTC
>TRBV27|.|.|TRBJ1-6
CASSLSTGYNSPLHF
TGTGCCAGCAGTTTATCCACGGGTTATAATTCACCCCTCCACTTT
>TRBV30|.|.|TRBJ1-6
CAWSEDINSPLHF
TGTGCCTGGAGTGAGGACATAAACTCACCCCTCCACTTT
>TRBV6-2/TRBV6-3|.|.|TRBJ1-2
CASSPYRENYGYTF
TGTGCCAGCAGCCCATACAGGGAGAACTATGGCTACACCTTC
>TRBV9|TRBD2|.|TRBJ2-3
CASSEGDYTDTQYF
TGTGCCAGCAGCGAAGGGGACTACACAGATACGCAGTATTTT
>TRBV3-1/TRBV3-2|TRBD2|.|TRBJ2-1
CASSQRDTLEASGRGLFF
TGTGCCAGCAGCCAACGGGACACCCTGGAGGCTAGCGGGAGGGGACTGTTCTTC
>TRBV4-1|.|.|TRBJ1-2
CASSPQSGLSYGYTF
TGCGCCAGCAGCCCTCAATCGGGTCTTAGCTATGGCTACACCTTC
>TRBV11-2|TRBD2|.|TRBJ2-1
CASSFDDWGLADNNEQFF
TGTGCCAGCAGCTTCGACGACTGGGGACTAGCGGATAACAATGAGCAGTTCTTC
>TRBV4-1|.|once|TRBJ2-2
CAFRAGPRTGELFF
TGCGCCTTTAGAGCGGGTCCCAGGACCGGGGAGCTGTTTTTT
>TRBV10-1|.|.|TRBJ1-1
CASSESAMNTEAFF
TGCGCCAGCAGTGAGTCGGCAATGAACACTGAAGCTTTCTTT
>TRBV7-8|.|.|TRBJ1-3
CASSMGLENTIYF
TGTGCCAGCAGCATGGGACTTGAAAACACCATATATTTT
>TRBV4-1|.|.|TRBJ1-2
CASSQPTGSPAGYTF
TGCGCCAGCAGCCAGCCTACCGGGTCTCCGGCGGGCTACACCTTC
>TRBV19|.|.|TRBJ1-1
CASSIQNTEAFF
TGTGCCAGTAGTATACAGAACACTGAAGCTTTCTTT
>TRBV20-1|.|.|TRBJ2-3
CSAIRTDTQYF
TGCAGTGCTATACGGACAGATACGCAGTATTTT
>TRBV25-1|.|.|TRBJ1-2
CASSGRTAHGYTF
TGTGCCAGCAGTGGAAGGACAGCCCATGGCTACACCTTC
>TRBV14|.|.|TRBJ2-3
CASSPPAWRGDTDTQYF
TGTGCCAGCAGCCCCCCCGCCTGGAGGGGTGACACAGATACGCAGTATTTT
>TRBV24-1|.|.|TRBJ1-4
CATSDSGNSNEKLFF
TGTGCCACCAGTGATTCGGGGAATAGTAATGAAAAACTGTTTTTT
>TRBV3-1/TRBV3-2|.|.|TRBJ1-2
CASSPGARGYTF
TGTGCCAGCAGCCCGGGAGCGAGGGGCTACACCTTC